These T cell receptor beta chains were read from a single sample in a study of blood T cell repertoires in COVID-19. Clones were read by immunoSEQ multiplex PCR, and TCRdb kept only the in-frame ones, dropping some. This sample has under 200,000 clones, with 80% to 85% found just once. The sequenced sample was peripheral blood. These receptors were obtained from a woman between 25 and 40 years old with acute or convalescent COVID-19. CDR3s include the opening cysteine and the closing phenylalanine or tryptophan. A D gene is named only where the DNA matches it firmly. A clone size is listed for some rows: how often the clone was seen (once, few, many), or a class if it is expanded.

d_call	clone_size	v_call	j_call	cdr3_aa	cdr3_nt
TRBD2	-	TRBV6-2/TRBV6-3	TRBJ2-7	CASSYRGTSGRRGEQYF	TGTGCCAGCAGTTACCGAGGGACTAGCGGGAGGAGAGGCGAGCAGTACTTC
-	once	TRBV30	TRBJ1-2	CAWSVAGFYGYTF	TGTGCCTGGAGTGTGGCAGGGTTCTATGGCTACACCTTC
-	-	TRBV28	TRBJ1-2	CASSLQIYGYTF	TGTGCCAGCAGTTTACAGATCTATGGCTACACCTTC
-	-	TRBV7-9	TRBJ1-4	CASSLTGSNEKLFF	TGTGCCAGCAGCTTAACAGGGTCAAATGAAAAACTGTTTTTT
-	few	TRBV11-2	TRBJ1-6	CASSADIGGYSPLHF	TGTGCCAGCAGCGCAGACATAGGAGGCTATTCACCCCTCCACTTT
-	-	TRBV6-2/TRBV6-3	TRBJ1-2	CASSSGIGYTF	TGTGCCAGCAGTTCAGGGATCGGCTACACCTTC
TRBD1	-	TRBV30	TRBJ1-5	CAWKSGQSYNQPQHF	TGTGCCTGGAAATCGGGACAGTCTTACAATCAGCCCCAGCATTTT
TRBD1	-	TRBV2	TRBJ2-3	CASSPDRGRQDTQYF	TGTGCCAGCAGCCCTGACAGGGGGCGACAAGATACGCAGTATTTT
-	once	TRBV11-2	TRBJ1-2	CASSLERNLYGYTF	TGTGCCAGCAGCTTAGAGAGGAACCTTTATGGCTACACCTTC
-	-	TRBV7-2	TRBJ1-1	CASTPSFPGENTEAFF	TGTGCCAGCACCCCTTCATTCCCCGGGGAGAACACTGAAGCTTTCTTT
-	-	TRBV20-1	TRBJ1-1	CSAKGAGEAFF	TGCAGTGCTAAGGGAGCAGGTGAAGCTTTCTTT
TRBD2	few	TRBV6-2/TRBV6-3	TRBJ2-1	CASSLTGTPGLAGTPSSYNEQFF	TGTGCCAGCAGCCTCACGGGGACACCGGGACTAGCGGGGACCCCCAGCTCCTACAATGAGCAGTTCTTC
-	-	TRBV7-7	TRBJ2-1	CASSFFSGAPHNEQFF	TGTGCTAGCAGCTTTTTCTCGGGAGCTCCTCACAATGAGCAGTTCTTC
-	-	TRBV6-5	TRBJ2-3	CASRRQWVDTQYF	TGTGCCAGCAGACGACAGTGGGTGGATACGCAGTATTTT
TRBD1	-	TRBV5-1	TRBJ1-1	CASSSLRDRGHTEAFF	TGCGCCAGCAGCTCGCTCCGGGACAGGGGACATACTGAAGCTTTCTTT
-	-	TRBV2	TRBJ2-7	CASRTRDEQYF	TGTGCCAGCAGGACCAGGGACGAGCAGTACTTC
TRBD2	-	TRBV5-4	TRBJ2-7	CASSEVGTIYEQYF	TGTGCCAGCTCTGAAGTCGGGACTATCTACGAGCAGTACTTC
-	-	TRBV30	TRBJ1-3	CAWSRRREGNTIYF	TGTGCCTGGAGTCGGAGGCGGGAAGGAAACACCATATATTTT
-	-	TRBV28	TRBJ1-5	CASSLGGRGGNQPQHF	TGTGCCAGCAGTTTAGGGGGCCGAGGGGGCAATCAGCCCCAGCATTTT
-	-	TRBV7-8	TRBJ1-1	CASSRRGGGTEAFF	TGTGCCAGCAGCAGAAGGGGGGGAGGCACTGAAGCTTTCTTT
-	-	TRBV14	TRBJ2-3	CASSQPGRYTDTQYF	TGTGCCAGCAGCCAACCAGGGCGCTACACAGATACGCAGTATTTT
-	-	TRBV12-3/TRBV12-4	TRBJ2-1	CASSPQNEQFF	TGTGCCAGCAGCCCCCAGAATGAGCAGTTCTTC
-	-	TRBV19	TRBJ1-4	CASSMAGRNEKLFF	TGTGCCAGTAGTATGGCGGGCCGTAATGAAAAACTGTTTTTT
TRBD1	once	TRBV19	TRBJ1-2	CASRSTGGAIYGYTF	TGTGCCAGTAGGTCCACAGGGGGCGCGATCTATGGCTACACCTTC
-	-	TRBV19	TRBJ2-5	CASSRKDSPQWRETQYF	TGTGCCAGTAGTAGGAAGGATAGCCCCCAATGGAGAGAGACCCAGTACTTC
-	-	TRBV28	TRBJ1-1	CASSLNPDMNTEAFF	TGTGCCAGCAGTTTAAACCCAGATATGAACACTGAAGCTTTCTTT
-	-	TRBV19	TRBJ1-1	CASHLGRGRKLNTEAFF	TGTGCCAGTCATTTAGGGAGGGGTCGGAAACTGAACACTGAAGCTTTCTTT
-	-	TRBV10-1	TRBJ2-1	CATKKDSSYNEQFF	TGCGCCACCAAGAAGGACAGCAGCTACAATGAGCAGTTCTTC
-	-	TRBV5-6	TRBJ1-3	CASATQGIGNTIYF	TGTGCCAGCGCCACCCAGGGGATTGGAAACACCATATATTTT
-	-	TRBV12-3/TRBV12-4	TRBJ2-7	CASSLSHSYEQYF	TGTGCCAGCAGTTTAAGCCATTCCTACGAGCAGTACTTC
-	-	TRBV7-2	TRBJ1-6	CASSQDKPAPLHF	TGTGCCAGCAGCCAAGACAAGCCCGCACCCCTCCACTTT
-	-	TRBV6-1	TRBJ1-1	CASSEPYSVMNTEAFF	TGTGCCAGCAGTGAGCCGTACAGTGTTATGAACACTGAAGCTTTCTTT
TRBD1	-	TRBV3-1/TRBV3-2	TRBJ1-2	CASSLDRGYGYTF	TGTGCCAGCAGCCTAGACAGGGGCTATGGCTACACCTTC
TRBD1	-	TRBV7-8	TRBJ1-6	CASSRQGQGDPPLHF	TGTGCCAGCTCTCGACAGGGACAGGGGGATCCACCCCTCCACTTT
TRBD2	once	TRBV19	TRBJ2-3	CASTLAGTLDTQYF	TGTGCCAGCACCTTAGCGGGAACCCTCGATACGCAGTATTTT
TRBD2	-	TRBV28	TRBJ2-1	CASSLTSGGYNEQFF	TGTGCCAGCAGTTTAACTAGCGGGGGATACAATGAGCAGTTCTTC
TRBD2	-	TRBV5-6	TRBJ2-1	CASSFPGGGRGEQFF	TGTGCCAGCAGCTTCCCCGGGGGGGGACGAGGTGAGCAGTTCTTC
-	-	TRBV25-1	TRBJ1-1	CASSSSGQQAFF	TGTGCCAGCAGCTCCAGCGGGCAGCAAGCTTTCTTT
-	-	TRBV28	TRBJ1-1	CASSPRGGGFEAFF	TGTGCCAGCAGCCCGAGGGGGGGCGGATTTGAAGCTTTCTTT
-	-	TRBV19	TRBJ1-5	CASSRESNQPQHF	TGTGCCAGTAGTCGGGAGAGCAATCAGCCCCAGCATTTT
TRBD2	-	TRBV9	TRBJ2-3	CASSVAAGGPQYF	TGTGCCAGCAGCGTAGCAGCGGGAGGTCCGCAGTATTTT
TRBD2	-	TRBV5-1	TRBJ2-1	CASSSSGMSHNEQFF	TGCGCCAGCAGCTCTAGCGGGATGTCGCACAATGAGCAGTTCTTC
TRBD1	-	TRBV7-6	TRBJ2-1	CASSLGANIQGYNEQFF	TGTGCCAGCAGCTTAGGGGCAAACATACAGGGGTACAATGAGCAGTTCTTC
-	-	TRBV2	TRBJ2-4	CASTSLQGKNIQYF	TGTGCCAGCACGTCTTTACAGGGAAAGAACATTCAGTACTTC
-	-	TRBV10-2	TRBJ1-1	CASRLTGSEAFF	TGCGCCAGCAGACTTACCGGGAGTGAAGCTTTCTTT
TRBD1	-	TRBV3-1/TRBV3-2	TRBJ1-2	CASSQALRGDRESTGYGYTF	TGTGCCAGCAGCCAAGCCCTCAGAGGGGACAGGGAATCGACGGGCTATGGCTACACCTTC
-	few	TRBV6-6	TRBJ1-5	CASSYLGGNQPQHF	TGTGCCAGCAGTTATCTCGGGGGGAATCAGCCCCAGCATTTT
TRBD2	-	TRBV19	TRBJ2-1	CASSFGGLAGADEQFF	TGTGCCAGTAGTTTTGGTGGGCTAGCGGGAGCCGATGAGCAGTTCTTC
-	once	TRBV6-5	TRBJ2-3	CASSSAGPYDTQYF	TGTGCCAGCAGTTCGGCGGGACCATATGATACGCAGTATTTT
-	-	TRBV7-8	TRBJ1-2	CASSPPQRTVYGYTF	TGTGCCAGCAGCCCACCCCAAAGGACAGTCTATGGCTACACCTTC
TRBD1	-	TRBV25-1	TRBJ1-1	CASSYNRGLAEAFF	TGTGCCAGCAGTTATAACAGGGGTTTAGCTGAAGCTTTCTTT
-	-	TRBV28	TRBJ1-3	CASSRGSGNTIYF	TGTGCCAGCAGCCGGGGTTCTGGAAACACCATATATTTT
TRBD1	-	TRBV19	TRBJ2-3	CASSTWDRPTDTQYF	TGTGCCAGTAGTACCTGGGACAGGCCCACAGATACGCAGTATTTT
TRBD2	few	TRBV7-2	TRBJ2-7	CASVTSGVSYEQYF	TGTGCCAGCGTGACTAGCGGGGTCTCCTACGAGCAGTACTTC